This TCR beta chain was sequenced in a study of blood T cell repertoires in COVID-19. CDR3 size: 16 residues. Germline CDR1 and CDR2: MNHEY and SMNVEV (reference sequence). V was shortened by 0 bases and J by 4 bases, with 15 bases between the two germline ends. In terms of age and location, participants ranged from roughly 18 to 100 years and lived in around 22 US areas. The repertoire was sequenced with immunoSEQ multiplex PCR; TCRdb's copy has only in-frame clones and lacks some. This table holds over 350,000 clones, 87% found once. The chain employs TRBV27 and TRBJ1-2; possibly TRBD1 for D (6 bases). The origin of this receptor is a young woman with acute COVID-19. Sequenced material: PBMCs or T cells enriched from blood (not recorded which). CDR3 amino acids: CASSLSLIQGSYGYTF. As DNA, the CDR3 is TGTGCCAGCAGTTTATCACTTATACAGGGCAGCTATGGCTACACCTTC.